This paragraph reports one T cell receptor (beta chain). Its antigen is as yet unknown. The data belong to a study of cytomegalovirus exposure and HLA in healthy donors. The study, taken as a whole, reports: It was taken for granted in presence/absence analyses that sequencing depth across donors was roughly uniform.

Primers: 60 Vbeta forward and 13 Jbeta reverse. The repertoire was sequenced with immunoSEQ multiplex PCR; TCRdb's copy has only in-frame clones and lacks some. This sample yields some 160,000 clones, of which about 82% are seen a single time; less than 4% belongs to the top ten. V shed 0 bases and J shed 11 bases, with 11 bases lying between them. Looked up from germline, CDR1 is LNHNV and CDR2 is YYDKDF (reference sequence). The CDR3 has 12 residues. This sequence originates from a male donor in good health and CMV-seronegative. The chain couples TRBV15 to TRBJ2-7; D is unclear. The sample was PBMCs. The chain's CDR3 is CATSREPGREYF. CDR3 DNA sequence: TGTGCCACCAGCAGAGAGCCCGGCCGGGAGTACTTC.